The present entry profiles one T cell receptor (beta chain) with its context. The antigen is unknown. Germline V CDR1 and CDR2: LGHDT, YNNKEL (reference sequence). The J segment lost 1 base and the V segment lost 11 bases, leaving 8 bases of the junction unmatched. CDR3 length: 13 amino acids. Unique molecular identifiers were carried by the TCR beta cDNA libraries. Via MiXCR, TCRdb re-called the PCR reads, giving one row per CDR3 protein. The sample shows about 400,000 distinct CDR3 sequences, about a third of them seen only once. These data belong to a study of post-analysis software for immune sequencing data. Notes on the study in general: Five or six TRBV segments were significantly more frequent in patients than in controls. TRBV5-6, TRBV5-1 and TRBV20-1 were among these segments.

V gene TRBV3-1 combines with J gene TRBJ2-7, with TRBD1 matching 7 bases. Sequencing was carried out using blood. The source of this sequence is a girl aged 10-17 years with multiple sclerosis. The CDR3 region is CAAGRQGSYEQYF. CDR3 bases: TGTGCCGCTGGGCGACAGGGATCCTACGAGCAGTACTTC.